The T cell receptor (beta chain) under discussion was sequenced for a study of T cell responses to AZD1222 COVID-19 vaccine. Germline CDR1 is MNHEY and CDR2 is SVGEGT. CDR3 length: 17 amino acids. Trimming stripped 0 bases from V and 2 bases from J, with 14 bases between. TCRdb's copy holds only in-frame clones and misses some; the assay was immunoSEQ multiplex PCR. The sample includes about 100,000 clones, more than 75% of them seen just once. The rearrangement uses TRBV6-2 or TRBV6-3 and TRBJ1-5; maybe TRBD1 (5 bases). Sequenced here: peripheral blood, sampled on day 0 of AZD1222 vaccination. This receptor was identified in an adult in good health. CDR3: CASSYSRGGIGNQPQHF. CDR3 DNA sequence: TGTGCCAGCAGTTACTCGAGGGGCGGTATCGGCAATCAGCCCCAGCATTTT.